This T cell receptor beta chain originates from a study of T cell clonality in common variable immunodeficiency. Study-level points and caveats: Compared with controls, CVID subjects had fewer shared TCRbeta clones.

This clone was seen many times. Antigen unknown. Read data end 3 residues before the CDR3 end; the end is taken from the germline J gene. The data were produced by immunoSEQ multiplex PCR, yet TCRdb's version contains in-frame clones alone and is incomplete. Singletons are absent from the sample, which has approximately 37,000 clones. In germline, CDR1 is MDHEN, CDR2 SYDVKM. CDR3 length: 15 amino acids. V gave up 6 bases and J gave up 1 base; unmatched junction bases: 9. The V gene is TRBV28, the J gene TRBJ2-7, with 7 bases matching TRBD2. Sequenced sample: peripheral blood mononuclear cells. The sequence came from a person between 18 and 75 years old in good health. The CDR3 reads CASSTPKRGSYEQYF. Incomplete CDR3 DNA: TGTGCCAGCAGCACACCAAAGCGGGGATCCTACGAG.